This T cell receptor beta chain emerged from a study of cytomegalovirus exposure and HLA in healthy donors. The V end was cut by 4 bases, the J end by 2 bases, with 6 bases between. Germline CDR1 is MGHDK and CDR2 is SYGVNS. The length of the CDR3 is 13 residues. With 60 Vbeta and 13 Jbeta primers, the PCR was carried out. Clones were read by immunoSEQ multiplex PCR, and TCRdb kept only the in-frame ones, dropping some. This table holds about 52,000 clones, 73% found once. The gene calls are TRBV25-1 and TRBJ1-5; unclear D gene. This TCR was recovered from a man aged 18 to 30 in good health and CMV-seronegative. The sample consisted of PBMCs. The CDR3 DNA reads TGTGCCAGCAGTGGAGTAGGCAATCAGCCCCAGCATTTT. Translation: CASSGVGNQPQHF.